These 10 T cell receptor beta chains originate from one sample sequenced in a study of CD8 T cells in Susac syndrome. RNA, at about 0.5 to 1 ug, was reverse transcribed with random hexamers. MiXCR, run by TCRdb on the immunoSEQ multiplex PCR reads, gives a single entry per CDR3 protein. This sample carries 65,000 to 80,000 distinct CDR3 sequences, 90% to 95% of them seen once, and the ten largest clones take about 0.47%. Sequencing was performed on CD8+ T cells from PBMCs. These receptors originate from a human donor with multiple sclerosis.

This chain joins TRBV28 and TRBJ2-1; possibly TRBD1 for D (5 bases). Trimming cost V 3 bases and J 9 bases, with 12 bases left between them. Germline V CDR1 and CDR2: MDHEN, SYDVKM. The CDR3 extends over 13 amino acids. The chain's CDR3 is CASSLLNQGEQFF. In DNA form, the CDR3 reads TGTGCCAGCAGTTTGTTAAACCAGGGTGAGCAGTTCTTC.

V and J are TRBV2 and TRBJ1-1; D is undetermined. The germline V and J ends were trimmed by 6 bases and 3 bases, with 11 bases remaining between them. There are 13 residues in the CDR3. Germline V gene sequence: CDR1 SNHLY, CDR2 FYNNEI. The CDR3, as DNA: TGTGCCAGCAGGGCGGACGGATACACTGAAGCTTTCTTT. This translates into CASRADGYTEAFF.

The DNA of the CDR3 is TGTGCCAGCAGCTCTTTCAACACCGGGGAGCTGTTTTTT. Translating gives CASSSFNTGELFF. This chain uses TRBV7-9 with TRBJ2-2; D not resolved. Germline V lookup: CDR1 SEHNR, CDR2 FQNEAQ (reference sequence). Trimming shortened V by 4 bases and J by 2 bases, and 5 bases separated the two germline ends. The CDR3 runs to 13 residues.

DNA of the CDR3: TGTGCCAGCAGCTTAGGAACACAGGGGGATTTCTACAATGAGCAGTTCTTC. This sequence encodes CASSLGTQGDFYNEQFF. The V and J genes are TRBV11-2 and TRBJ2-1, with 8 positions matching TRBD1. After removal of 1 base from V and 3 bases from J, the junction contained 8 bases not matched to a gene. Germline V CDR1 and CDR2: SGHAT, FQNNGV. The CDR3 has 17 amino acids.

The chain carries TRBV20-1 and TRBJ2-5; TRBD2 is a possible D gene (7 bases). This CDR3 is 17 amino acids long. The V gene's germline CDR1 is DFQATT and CDR2 SNEGSKA (reference sequence). V was clipped by 0 bases and J by 0 bases, with 17 bases between them. This CDR3 is CSAREGRAGEDQETQYF. CDR3 bases: TGCAGTGCTAGAGAGGGGAGGGCAGGGGAGGACCAAGAGACCCAGTACTTC.

This clonotype has just one count. The chain recombines TRBV9 with TRBJ1-4; D possibly corresponds to TRBD1 (5 bases). The V end was cut by 7 bases, the J end by 5 bases, with 15 bases between. The CDR3 totals 14 residues. CDR1 and CDR2 from the germline V gene are SGDLS and YYNGEE. CDR3 DNA sequence: TGTGCCAGCGGGAGTGGGGAGGGGAATGAAAAACTGTTTTTT. This translates into CASGSGEGNEKLFF.

Here the CDR3 reads CASSQGVLAGGPGEQYF. In nucleotides, the CDR3 is TGTGCCAGCAGCCAAGGGGTGCTAGCGGGAGGGCCGGGCGAGCAGTACTTC. V is TRBV4-2 and J is TRBJ2-7; 12 positions agree with TRBD2. Per the germline V gene, CDR1 is LGHNA and CDR2 is YNFKEQ. Trimming removed 1 base from V and 6 bases from J; junction bases left unmatched: 10. The CDR3 loop spans 17 amino acids.

This sequence joins TRBV28 and TRBJ2-2; a weak D match, TRBD1 (6 bases). There are 15 residues in the CDR3. With 8 bases removed from V and 3 bases from J, the gap between germline ends came to 16 bases. From germline, CDR1 is MDHEN and CDR2 SYDVKM. Here the CDR3 reads CASWTANLHTGELFF. CDR3 in DNA: TGTGCCAGCTGGACAGCAAACCTACACACCGGGGAGCTGTTTTTT.

J is TRBJ2-1 and V is TRBV7-8; D remains unclear. Trimming removed 2 bases at V and 6 bases at J, with 5 bases between. The CDR3 consists of 12 residues. From germline, CDR1 is SGHVS and CDR2 FQNEAQ. The CDR3 protein is CASSLSPNEQFF. The CDR3 nucleotides read TGTGCCAGCAGCTTATCCCCCAATGAGCAGTTCTTC.

The count of this clonotype is one. The DNA for the CDR3 is TGTGCCAGCTCACCGGAAGCGGGTAACACCGGGGAGCTGTTTTTT. Protein: CASSPEAGNTGELFF. The genes are TRBV18 and TRBJ2-2, with D maybe TRBD2 (6 bases). Germline loops: CDR1 KGHSH, CDR2 LQKENI. V was clipped by 3 bases and J by 2 bases, with 10 bases between them. There are 15 residues in the CDR3. The full variable domain, with the rest looked up from reference TRBV18 and TRBJ2-2, is NAGVMQNPRHLVRRRGQEARLRCSPMKGHSHVYWYRQLPEEGLKFMVYLQKENIIDESGMPKERFSAEFPKEGPSILRIQQVVRGDSAAYFCASSPEAGNTGELFFGEGSRLTVL.